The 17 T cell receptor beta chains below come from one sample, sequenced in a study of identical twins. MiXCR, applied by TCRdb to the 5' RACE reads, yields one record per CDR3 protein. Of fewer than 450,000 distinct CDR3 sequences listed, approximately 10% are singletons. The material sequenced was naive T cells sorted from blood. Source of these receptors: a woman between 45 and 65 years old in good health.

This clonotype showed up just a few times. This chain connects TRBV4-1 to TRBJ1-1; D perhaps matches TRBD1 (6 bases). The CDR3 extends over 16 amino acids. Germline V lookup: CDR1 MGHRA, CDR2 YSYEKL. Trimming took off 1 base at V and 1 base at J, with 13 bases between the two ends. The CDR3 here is CASSQVLQGGNTEAFF. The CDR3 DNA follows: TGCGCCAGCAGCCAAGTACTACAGGGAGGGAACACTGAAGCTTTCTTT.

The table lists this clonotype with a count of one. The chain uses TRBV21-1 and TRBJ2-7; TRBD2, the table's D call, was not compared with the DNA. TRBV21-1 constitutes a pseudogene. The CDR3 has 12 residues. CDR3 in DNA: TGTGCCAGCATCCCTTCCGCCTACGAGCAGTACTTC. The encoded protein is CASIPSAYEQYF.

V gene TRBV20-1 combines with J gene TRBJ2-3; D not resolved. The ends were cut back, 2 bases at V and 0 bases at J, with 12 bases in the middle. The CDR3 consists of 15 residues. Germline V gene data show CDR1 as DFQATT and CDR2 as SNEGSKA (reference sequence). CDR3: CSARSYLTSTDTQYF. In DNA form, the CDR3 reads TGCAGTGCTAGATCCTATTTGACAAGCACAGATACGCAGTATTTT.

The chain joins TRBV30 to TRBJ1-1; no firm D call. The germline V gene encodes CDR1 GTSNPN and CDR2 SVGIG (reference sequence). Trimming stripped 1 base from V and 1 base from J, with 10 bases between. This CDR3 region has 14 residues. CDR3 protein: CAWSDPAWNTEAFF. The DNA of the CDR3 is TGTGCCTGGAGTGACCCGGCGTGGAACACTGAAGCTTTCTTT. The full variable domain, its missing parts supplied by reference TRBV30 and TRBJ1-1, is SQTIHQWPATLVQPVGSPLSLECTVEGTSNPNLYWYRQAAGRGLQLLFYSVGIGQISSEVPQNLSASRPQDRQFILSSKKLLLSDSGFYLCAWSDPAWNTEAFFGQGTRLTVV.

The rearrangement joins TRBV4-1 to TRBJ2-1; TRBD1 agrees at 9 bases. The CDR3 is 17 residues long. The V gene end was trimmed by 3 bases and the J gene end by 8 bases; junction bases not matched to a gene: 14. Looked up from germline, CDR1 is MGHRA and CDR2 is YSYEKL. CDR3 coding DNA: TGCGCCAGCAGCCAGTTCCCTGGACAGGGGATAATAGATGAGCAGTTCTTC. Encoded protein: CASSQFPGQGIIDEQFF.

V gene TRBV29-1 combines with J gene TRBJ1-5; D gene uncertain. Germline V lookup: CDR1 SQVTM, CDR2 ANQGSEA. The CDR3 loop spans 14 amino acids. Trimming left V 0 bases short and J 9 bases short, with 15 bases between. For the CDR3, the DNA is TGCAGCGTTGAAGATAAGGAGGACTTGCGGCCCCAGCATTTT. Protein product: CSVEDKEDLRPQHF.

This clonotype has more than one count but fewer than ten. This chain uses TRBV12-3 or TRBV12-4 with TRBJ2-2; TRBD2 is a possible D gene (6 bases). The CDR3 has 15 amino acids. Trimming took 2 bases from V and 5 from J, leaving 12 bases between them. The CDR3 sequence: CASSLLGGGTGELFF. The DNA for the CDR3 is TGTGCCAGCAGTTTATTGGGGGGAGGTACCGGGGAGCTGTTTTTT.

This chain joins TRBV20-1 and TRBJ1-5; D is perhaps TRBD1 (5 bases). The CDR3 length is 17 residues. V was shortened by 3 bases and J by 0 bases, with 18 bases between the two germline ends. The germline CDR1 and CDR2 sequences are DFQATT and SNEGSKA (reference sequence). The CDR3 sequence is CSARDGGGDYSNQPQHF. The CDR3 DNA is TGCAGTGCTAGGGACGGTGGGGGTGATTATAGCAATCAGCCCCAGCATTTT.

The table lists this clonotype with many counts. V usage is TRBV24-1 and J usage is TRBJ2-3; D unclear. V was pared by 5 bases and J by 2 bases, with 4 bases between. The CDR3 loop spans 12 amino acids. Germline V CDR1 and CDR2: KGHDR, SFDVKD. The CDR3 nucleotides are TGTGCCACCAGTGGGAACACAGATACGCAGTATTTT. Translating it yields CATSGNTDTQYF.

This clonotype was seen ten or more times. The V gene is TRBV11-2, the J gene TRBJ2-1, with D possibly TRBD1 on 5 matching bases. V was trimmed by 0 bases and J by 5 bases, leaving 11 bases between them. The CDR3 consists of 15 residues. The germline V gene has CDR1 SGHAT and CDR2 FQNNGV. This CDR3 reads CASSLDVRVHNEQFF. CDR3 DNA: TGTGCCAGCAGCTTAGACGTCAGGGTCCACAATGAGCAGTTCTTC. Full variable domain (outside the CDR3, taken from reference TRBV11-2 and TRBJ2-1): EAGVAQSPRYKIIEKRQSVAFWCNPISGHATLYWYQQILGQGPKLLIQFQNNGVVDDSQLPKDRFSAERLKGVDSTLKIQPAKLEDSAVYLCASSLDVRVHNEQFFGPGTRLTVL.

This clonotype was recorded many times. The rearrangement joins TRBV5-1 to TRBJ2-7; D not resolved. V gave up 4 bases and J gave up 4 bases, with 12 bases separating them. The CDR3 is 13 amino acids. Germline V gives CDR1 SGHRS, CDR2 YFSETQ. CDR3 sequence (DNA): TGCGCCAGCAGCCGTGCTGACCGGTACGAGCAGTACTTC. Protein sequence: CASSRADRYEQYF. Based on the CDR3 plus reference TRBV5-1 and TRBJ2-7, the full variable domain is KAGVTQTPRYLIKTRGQQVTLSCSPISGHRSVSWYQQTPGQGLQFLFEYFSETQRNKGNFPGRFSGRQFSNSRSEMNVSTLELGDSALYLCASSRADRYEQYFGPGTRLTVT.

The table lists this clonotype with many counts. CDR3 loop: CASSPGTGRYNEQFF. The CDR3, as DNA: TGTGCCAGCAGCCCCGGGACAGGACGCTACAATGAGCAGTTCTTC. V gene TRBV7-9 combines with J gene TRBJ2-1, with TRBD1 matching 8 bases. After removal of 5 bases from V and 3 bases from J, the junction contained 6 bases not matched to a gene. The CDR3 is 15 residues long. CDR1 and CDR2 (germline): SEHNR, FQNEAQ (reference sequence).

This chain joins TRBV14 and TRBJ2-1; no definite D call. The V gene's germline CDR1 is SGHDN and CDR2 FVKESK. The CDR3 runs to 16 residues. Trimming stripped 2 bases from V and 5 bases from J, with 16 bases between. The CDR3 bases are TGTGCCAGCAGCCAAAATAGTCCAATTATTGACAATGAGCAGTTCTTC. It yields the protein CASSQNSPIIDNEQFF.

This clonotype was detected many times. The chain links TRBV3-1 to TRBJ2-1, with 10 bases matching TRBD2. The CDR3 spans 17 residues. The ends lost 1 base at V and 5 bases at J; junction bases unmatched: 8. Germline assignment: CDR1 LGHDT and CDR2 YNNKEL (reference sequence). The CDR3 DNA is TGTGCCAGCAGCCAAGCGCCCGGACTAGCGGCTAACAATGAGCAGTTCTTC. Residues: CASSQAPGLAANNEQFF.

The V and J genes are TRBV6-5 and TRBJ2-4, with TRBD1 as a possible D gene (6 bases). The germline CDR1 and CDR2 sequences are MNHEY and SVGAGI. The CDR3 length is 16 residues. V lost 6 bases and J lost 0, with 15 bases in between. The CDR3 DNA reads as TGTGCCAGCAGCCACCAGGGGCCCTTAGCCAAAAACATTCAGTACTTC. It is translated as CASSHQGPLAKNIQYF.

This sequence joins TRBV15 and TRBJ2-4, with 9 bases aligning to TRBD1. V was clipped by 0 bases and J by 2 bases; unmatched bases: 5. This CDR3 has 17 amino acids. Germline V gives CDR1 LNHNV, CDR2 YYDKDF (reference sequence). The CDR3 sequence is CATSRERDRVPKNIQYF. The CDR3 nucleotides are TGTGCCACCAGCAGAGAAAGGGACAGGGTACCCAAAAACATTCAGTACTTC.

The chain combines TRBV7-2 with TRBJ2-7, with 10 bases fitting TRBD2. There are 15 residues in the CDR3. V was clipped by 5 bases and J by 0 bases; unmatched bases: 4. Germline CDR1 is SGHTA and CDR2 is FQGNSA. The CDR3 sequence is CASSIRLAGSYEQYF. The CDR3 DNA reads TGTGCCAGCAGCATCCGACTAGCGGGCTCCTACGAGCAGTACTTC.